This is a list of T cell receptor beta chains from one sample in a study of shared clonotypes between healthy human individuals. Assay: immunoSEQ multiplex PCR; the TCRdb copy retains only in-frame clones and omits some. This sample has 2,500,000 or so clones, with roughly 90% found just once. What was sequenced was naive CD4+ T cells from PBMCs. These receptors were taken from a man aged 18-30 years in good health. Some clones in this sample may be carry-over from other donors' samples. CDR3s include the opening cysteine and the closing phenylalanine or tryptophan. Each record gives: V gene, D gene, J gene, CDR3 DNA, CDR3 protein. D genes are given only for firm matches.

TRBV7-3	.	TRBJ2-3	TGTGCCAGCAGCCCTACAGACACAGATACGCAGTATTTT	CASSPTDTDTQYF
TRBV4-2	.	TRBJ2-7	TGTGCCAGCAGCTTGAGACAGGAGAGCTCCTACGAGCAGTACTTC	CASSLRQESSYEQYF
TRBV28	TRBD1	TRBJ2-7	TGTGCCAGCAGTCTGCCGGGACAGGGCTCCTACGAGCAGTACTTC	CASSLPGQGSYEQYF
TRBV5-5	.	TRBJ1-1	TGTGCCAGCAACCCGGGGGCGGCAACTGAAGCTTTCTTT	CASNPGAATEAFF
TRBV14	.	TRBJ1-2	TGTGCCAGCAGCCCTGACGGGAACAGGCTCATCCTTTATGGCTACACCTTC	CASSPDGNRLILYGYTF
TRBV18	.	TRBJ1-5	TGTGCCAGCTCTCAAGGGAGCAATCAGCCCCAGCATTTT	CASSQGSNQPQHF
TRBV7-8	.	TRBJ1-2	TGTGCCAGCAGCTTCGGAGGACGGTCCTATGGCTACACCTTC	CASSFGGRSYGYTF
TRBV7-9	TRBD2	TRBJ2-2	TGTGCCAGCAGCTTATCATTAGCGGGATTGTCCGGGGAGCTGTTTTTT	CASSLSLAGLSGELFF
TRBV5-6	TRBD2	TRBJ2-7	TGTGCCAGCAGCGGAGGACTAGCGGGAGCGATTGGCCGGGACTACGAGCAGTACTTC	CASSGGLAGAIGRDYEQYF
TRBV4-1	TRBD1	TRBJ1-5	TGCACCAGCAGCCCCCGGGACAGCAGCTCCTCGGGAAGCAATCAGCCCCAGCATTTT	CTSSPRDSSSSGSNQPQHF
TRBV15	.	TRBJ1-3	TGTGCCACCAGTGAAGGGCGCTCTGGAAACACCATATATTTT	CATSEGRSGNTIYF